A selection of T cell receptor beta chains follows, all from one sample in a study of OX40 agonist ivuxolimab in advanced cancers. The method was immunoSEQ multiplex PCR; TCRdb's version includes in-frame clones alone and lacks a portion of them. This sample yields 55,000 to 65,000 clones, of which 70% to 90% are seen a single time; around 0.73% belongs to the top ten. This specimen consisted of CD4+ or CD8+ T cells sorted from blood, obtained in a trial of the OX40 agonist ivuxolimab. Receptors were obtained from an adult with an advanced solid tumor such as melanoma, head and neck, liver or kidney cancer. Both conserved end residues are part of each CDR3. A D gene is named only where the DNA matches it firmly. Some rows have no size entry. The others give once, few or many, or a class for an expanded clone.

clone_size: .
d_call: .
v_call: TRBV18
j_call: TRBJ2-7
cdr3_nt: TGTGCCAGCTCACCCCGGGCCCCTCCCAACGAGCAGTACTTC
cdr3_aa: CASSPRAPPNEQYF

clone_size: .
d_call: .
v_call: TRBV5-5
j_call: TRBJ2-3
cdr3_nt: TGTGCCAGCAGCTCAGGACAGAGCCTAGATACGCAGTATTTT
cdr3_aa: CASSSGQSLDTQYF

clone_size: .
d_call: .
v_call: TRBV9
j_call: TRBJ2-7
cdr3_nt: TGTGCCAGCAGCGTCGGGGCAGACTTACTATACGAGCAGTACTTC
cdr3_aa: CASSVGADLLYEQYF

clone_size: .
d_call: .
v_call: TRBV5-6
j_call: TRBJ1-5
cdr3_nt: TGTGCCAGCAGCCGAACGAGCAATCAGCCCCAGCATTTT
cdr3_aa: CASSRTSNQPQHF

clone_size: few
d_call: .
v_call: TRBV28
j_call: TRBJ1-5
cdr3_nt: TGTGCCAGCAGGAGGATGGGGAGCTTGAATCAGCCCCAGCATTTT
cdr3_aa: CASRRMGSLNQPQHF

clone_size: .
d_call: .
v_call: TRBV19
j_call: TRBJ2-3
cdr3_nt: TGTGCCAGTAGTATAGGGTCTGGGACAGATACGCAGTATTTT
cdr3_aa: CASSIGSGTDTQYF

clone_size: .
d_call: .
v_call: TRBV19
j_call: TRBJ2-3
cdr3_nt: TGTGCCAGTAGTATCATCAGGGGCACCACAGATACGCAGTATTTT
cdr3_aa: CASSIIRGTTDTQYF

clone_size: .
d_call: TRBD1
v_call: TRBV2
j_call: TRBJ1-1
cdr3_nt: TGTGCCAGCCGGAAGGACAGGGGAATTGAAGCTTTCTTT
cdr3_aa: CASRKDRGIEAFF

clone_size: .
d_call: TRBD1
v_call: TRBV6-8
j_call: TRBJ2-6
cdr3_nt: TGTGCCAGCAGTTACGGGACAGGGGACTGTGGGGCCAACGTCCTGACTTTC
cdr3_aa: CASSYGTGDCGANVLTF

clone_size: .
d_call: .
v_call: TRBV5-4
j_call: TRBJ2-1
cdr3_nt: TGTGCCAGCAGTTCGACTGGGGGACTTTACAATGAGCAGTTCTTC
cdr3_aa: CASSSTGGLYNEQFF

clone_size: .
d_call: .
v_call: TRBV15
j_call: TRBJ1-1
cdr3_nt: TGTGCCACCAGCAGAGGCTTAGGAGGGGTTCATGCTTTCTTT
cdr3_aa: CATSRGLGGVHAFF

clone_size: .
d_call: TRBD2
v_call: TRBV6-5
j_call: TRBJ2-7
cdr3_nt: TGTGCCAGCAGTTACTCGTACGGGAGGGGGACCTACGAGCAGTACTTC
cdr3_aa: CASSYSYGRGTYEQYF

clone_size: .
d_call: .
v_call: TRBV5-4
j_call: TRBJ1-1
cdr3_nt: TGTGCCAGCAGCCGCGGGAACACTGAAGCTTTCTTT
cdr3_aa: CASSRGNTEAFF

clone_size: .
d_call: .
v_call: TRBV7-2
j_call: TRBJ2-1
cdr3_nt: TGTGCCAGCAGCTTAGCCTCAGGGTGGGGGTCTTACAATGAGCAGTTCTTC
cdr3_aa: CASSLASGWGSYNEQFF

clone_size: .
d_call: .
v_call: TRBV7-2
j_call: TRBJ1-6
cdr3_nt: TGTGCCAGCAGCTTAGTGCCGGGTAGCTCCTATAATTCACCCCTCCACTTT
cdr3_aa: CASSLVPGSSYNSPLHF

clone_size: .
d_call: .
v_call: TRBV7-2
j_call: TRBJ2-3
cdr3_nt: TGTGCCAGCAGCCCCGCTAGCCCTATGGGCACAGATACGCAGTATTTT
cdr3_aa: CASSPASPMGTDTQYF

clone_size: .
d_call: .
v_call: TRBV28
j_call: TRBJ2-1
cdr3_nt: TGTGCCAGCAGTTCTCCCTCCAGAAATGAGCAGTTCTTC
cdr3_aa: CASSSPSRNEQFF

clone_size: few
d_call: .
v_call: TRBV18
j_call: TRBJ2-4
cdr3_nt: TGTGCCAGCTCCACCAGTCCGGCCAAAAACATTCAGTACTTC
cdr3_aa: CASSTSPAKNIQYF

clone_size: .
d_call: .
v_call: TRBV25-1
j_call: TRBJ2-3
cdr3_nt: TGTGCCAGCAGTGAGAGTAGGGTAGTAGATACGCAGTATTTT
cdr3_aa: CASSESRVVDTQYF

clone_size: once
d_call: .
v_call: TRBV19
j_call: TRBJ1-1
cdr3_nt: TGTGCCAGTAGTATAGGGGACACCTTAGGGACTGAAGCTTTCTTT
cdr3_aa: CASSIGDTLGTEAFF

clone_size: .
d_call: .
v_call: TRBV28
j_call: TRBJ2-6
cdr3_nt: TGTGCCAGCAGTCCTACAGGGTCTGGGGCCAACGTCCTGACTTTC
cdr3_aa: CASSPTGSGANVLTF

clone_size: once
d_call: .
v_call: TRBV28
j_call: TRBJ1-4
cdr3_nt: TGTGCCAGCAGTTACCACGCCGGGCCAACTAATGAAAAACTGTTTTTT
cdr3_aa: CASSYHAGPTNEKLFF